Below, 5 T cell receptor beta chains from the same sample are listed, as sequenced in a study of human T cells and chemical hapten exposure (dated by TCRdb to the early 2020s). Receptor libraries were prepared by RACE. Reads for this sample came from a NextSeq 500. TCRdb took the public reads, trimmed them with fastp at Q25, ran MiXCR for clone calling and kept in-frame beta chains. A single entry per CDR3 protein holds the most common genes and DNA from its merged rows. The sample profile shows some 300,000 distinct CDR3 sequences; 5% to 6.5% of them were found once. The ten largest clonotypes hold 7% to 10% of the sample. The time point tag for this specimen amounts to: pre-sensitization, week 0. The sample's treatment or condition label, in plain terms: therapeutic diphenylcyclopropenone sensitization with weekly scalp DPC. The sequences come from whole blood, collected in connection with sensitization to the hapten diphenylcyclopropenone (DPC). The origin of the receptors is a woman aged 18-29 years with alopecia areata. Some clones in this sample may be carry-over from other donors' samples.

This clonotype was seen a handful of times. V is TRBV2 and J is TRBJ2-1; TRBD2 agrees at 9 bases. The CDR3 length is 17 residues. The germline V gene encodes CDR1 SNHLY and CDR2 FYNNEI. Unmatched junction bases numbered 12, after V lost 2 bases and J lost 7 bases. The chain's CDR3 is CASSERTSAQLGNEQFF. CDR3 coding DNA: TGTGCCAGCAGTGAAAGGACTAGCGCTCAGCTGGGGAATGAGCAGTTCTTC.

There are many counts of this clonotype. V and J are TRBV20-1 and TRBJ1-1, with D perhaps matching TRBD1 (5 bases). The V and J ends lost 0 bases and 0 bases respectively, with 11 bases between them. Germline V gives CDR1 DFQATT, CDR2 SNEGSKA (reference sequence). The CDR3 runs 15 residues. DNA of the CDR3: TGCAGTGCTAGAGATCGCGGGACGATGAACACTGAAGCTTTCTTT. As protein: CSARDRGTMNTEAFF.

This clonotype was counted many times. The rearrangement uses TRBV27 and TRBJ2-7; the D gene is possibly TRBD1 (6 bases). Germline-derived CDR1 and CDR2 are MNHEY and SMNVEV (reference sequence). V shed 2 bases and J shed 3 bases, with 11 bases lying between them. The CDR3 length is 14 residues. As DNA, the CDR3 is TGTGCCAGCAGTTTACGGGACAATAGCTACGAGCAGTACTTC. Translation: CASSLRDNSYEQYF.

This clonotype was detected ten times or more. The chain links TRBV11-2 to TRBJ2-4; D might be TRBD2 (6 bases). V was cut by 4 bases and J by 7 bases, with 11 bases left in between. The CDR3 length is 13 residues. In germline, CDR1 is SGHAT, CDR2 FQNNGV. In DNA, the CDR3 is TGTGCCAGCAGCTGGGACTCCAGGAACATTCAGTACTTC. Amino acid sequence: CASSWDSRNIQYF. The full variable domain, its missing parts supplied by reference TRBV11-2 and TRBJ2-4, is EAGVAQSPRYKIIEKRQSVAFWCNPISGHATLYWYQQILGQGPKLLIQFQNNGVVDDSQLPKDRFSAERLKGVDSTLKIQPAKLEDSAVYLCASSWDSRNIQYFGAGTRLSVL.

The sample holds many counts of this clonotype. The chain links TRBV6-2 or TRBV6-3 to TRBJ1-5, with 10 bases lining up with TRBD1. Germline-derived CDR1 and CDR2 are MNHEY and SVGEGT. Losses at the gene ends were 0 bases for V and 6 bases for J; bases not matched to a gene: 11. There are 18 residues in the CDR3. In nucleotides, the CDR3 is TGTGCCAGCAGTTACTCCCGGGACAGGGGCCTCCAATTTCAGCCCCAGCATTTT. Its translation is CASSYSRDRGLQFQPQHF.